This T cell receptor (beta chain) was sequenced in a study of cytomegalovirus exposure and HLA in healthy donors. This clone was counted between two and nine times. The CDR3 sequence is 15 residues long. Germline V gives CDR1 KGHSH, CDR2 LQKENI. V dropped 3 bases and J dropped 5; count of bases not matched to a gene: 7. With 60 Vbeta and 13 Jbeta primers, the PCR was carried out. Repertoires were generated with immunoSEQ multiplex PCR, while TCRdb's copy carries only in-frame clones and drops some. The sample shows approximately 160,000 clones, 64% of them seen only once. The chain joins TRBV18 to TRBJ2-3; 8 bases are shared with TRBD2. The clonotype was recovered from a woman aged 25 to 39 in good health and CMV-seropositive. Material: PBMCs. CDR3: CASSPLASGRDTQYF. The CDR3, as DNA: TGTGCCAGCTCACCTTTAGCTAGCGGGCGAGATACGCAGTATTTT.